The clone carrying this T cell receptor beta chain was detected once. For repertoire sequencing, the TCR beta CDR3 regions were amplified from RNA transcripts. The authors performed first-round RT-PCR with HTBI primers and then a second-round multiplex PCR. Via MiXCR, TCRdb re-called the multiplex PCR reads, giving one row per CDR3 protein. The sample comprises about 740,000 distinct CDR3 sequences, 40% of which are singletons, and approximately 43% rests with the top ten. Disease in donors with ophthalmopathy had moderate-to-severe activity, CAS ≥3, NOSPECS ≥4 and under 3 months' duration. The authors used Ficoll-Paque density gradient centrifugation to separate PBMCs. The input was approximately 10 ml of fresh peripheral blood. CDR1 is LNHDA, CDR2 SQIVND, per germline (reference sequence). The V end was cut by 1 base, the J end by 2 bases, with 12 bases between. The CDR3 covers 15 residues. The source of the sample is a study of Graves' ophthalmopathy and Graves' hyperthyroidism.

Sequences were obtained from peripheral blood. This TCR derives from an adult man with Graves' ophthalmopathy. The V gene is TRBV19, the J gene TRBJ2-7; D is ambiguous. The CDR3 DNA sequence: TGTGCCAGTAGTATAGGACTTACCCTTCCCTACGAGCAGTACTTC. Protein sequence: CASSIGLTLPYEQYF. Variable domain in full (rest from reference TRBV19 and TRBJ2-7): DGGITQSPKYLFRKEGQNVTLSCEQNLNHDAMYWYRQDPGQGLRLIYYSQIVNDFQKGDIAEGYSVSREKKESFPLTVTSAQKNPTAFYLCASSIGLTLPYEQYFGPGTRLTVT.